This T cell receptor beta chain came from a study of blood T cell repertoires in COVID-19. Background on the study: The samples span acute and convalescent COVID-19 from the United States, Italy and Spain.

Trimming stripped 5 bases from V and 4 bases from J, with 14 bases between. This CDR3 comprises 14 residues. The germline V gene has CDR1 SGHTA and CDR2 FQGNSA. Only in-frame clones appear in the TCRdb table, and some are missing; sequencing was by immunoSEQ multiplex PCR. Found here are some 150,000 clones, around 89% of them singletons; the top ten hold about 2.6%. Source material: peripheral blood. This chain joins TRBV7-2 and TRBJ1-2; D gene unclear. The clonotype comes from a man aged 55 to 70 with acute or convalescent COVID-19. CDR3 loop: CASSPISGSYGYTF. The CDR3 nucleotides read TGTGCCAGCAGCCCGATTAGTGGGAGCTATGGCTACACCTTC.